This T cell receptor beta chain emerged from a study of cytomegalovirus exposure and HLA in healthy donors. Whole-study results and caveats: It was reported that the classifier diagnosed cytomegalovirus status with high specificity and sensitivity in both the original and validation cohorts. Overall, about 160 TCR beta chains were annotated as cytomegalovirus-associated.

Germline V gene lookup returns CDR1 MNHEY and CDR2 SVGAGI. V was clipped by 2 bases and J by 6 bases, with 7 bases between them. The CDR3 has 13 amino acids. The assay was immunoSEQ multiplex PCR, and TCRdb's table has in-frame clones only and misses some. The repertoire includes approximately 64,000 clones, 80% to 90% of them detected once, and 1.7% sits in the top ten. This clone was counted between two and nine times. Its antigen is not identified. Sequencing was performed on PBMCs. The rearrangement links TRBV6-5 to TRBJ1-4; D possibly corresponds to TRBD1 (6 bases). This clonotype was obtained from a woman in her late teens or twenties in good health and CMV-seronegative. The CDR3 DNA reads TGTGCCAGCAGTTACAAGGGGGATGAAAAACTGTTTTTT. Residues: CASSYKGDEKLFF.